This paragraph reports one T cell receptor beta chain. These data originate in a study of Graves' ophthalmopathy and Graves' hyperthyroidism. TCR beta CDR3 amplification used RNA transcripts. Following a first-round RT-PCR that used HTBI primers, a second-round multiplex PCR was carried out. TCRdb re-analysed the multiplex PCR reads in MiXCR, keeping a single row per CDR3 protein. The data show about 210,000 distinct CDR3 sequences, with under 30% seen just once and about 9.3% held by the top ten. CDR1 is MNHEY and CDR2 is SVGEGT in the germline V gene. V lost 6 bases and J 5 bases, leaving 11 bases between the germline ends. This CDR3 comprises 13 residues.

Sequenced sample: peripheral blood. The chain couples TRBV6-2 or TRBV6-3 to TRBJ1-5; D not certain. The receptor's source is a man aged 50 to 59 with Graves' ophthalmopathy. CDR3 loop: CASSRNTDQPQHF. CDR3 in DNA: TGTGCCAGCAGCCGTAATACGGATCAGCCCCAGCATTTT.